This is a list of T cell receptor beta chains from one sample in a study of beta chain features in type 1 diabetes. Some clones are missing from TCRdb's copy, which holds only in-frame ones; the method was immunoSEQ multiplex PCR. Of around 240,000 clones detected, 16% appear once; the ten largest clones hold about 0.085%. Sequences were obtained from naive CD4+ T cells from blood. The receptors were sampled from a man aged 30 to 39 with type 1 diabetes. CDR3s include the opening cysteine and the closing phenylalanine or tryptophan. A D gene is named only where the DNA matches it firmly. Size tells how often a clone was seen (once, few, many) or the class of an expanded clone, and some rows leave it out.

TRBJ1-1,TRBV18,few,NA,CASSPGLYTEAFF
TRBJ2-5,TRBV5-1,NA,TRBD2,CASSLAGGPETQYF
TRBJ2-5,TRBV28,NA,NA,CASSLGMEETQYF
TRBJ2-3,TRBV30,NA,NA,CAWSPTQDTQYF
TRBJ2-7,TRBV7-9,NA,NA,CASSTAGRPEQYF
TRBJ2-4,TRBV2,NA,NA,CASAVTGIDIQYF
TRBJ1-4,TRBV29-1,few,NA,CSVGGGDEKLFF
TRBJ2-5,TRBV18,few,TRBD1,CASSTYRGDQETQYF
TRBJ2-5,TRBV7-6,NA,NA,CASSLGVLQETQYF
TRBJ2-7,TRBV5-1,few,NA,CASSLYVAGDYEQYF
TRBJ2-3,TRBV4-1,few,NA,CASSQGRATDTQYF
TRBJ2-1,TRBV29-1,few,NA,CSVAPLLSYNEQFF
TRBJ1-5,TRBV5-1,NA,TRBD1,CASSEGTDLTQPQHF
TRBJ2-5,TRBV6-1,NA,NA,CASVRVGTSETQYF
TRBJ2-7,TRBV7-9,NA,NA,CASAPLGGISYEQYF
TRBJ1-2,TRBV7-9,NA,NA,CASSPLLPGYGYTF
TRBJ2-7,TRBV5-1,NA,TRBD1,CASSGTGNPYEQYF
TRBJ2-3,TRBV2,few,NA,CASSPEARRYF
TRBJ1-3,TRBV9,NA,NA,CASSADTPISGNTIYF
TRBJ1-4,TRBV27,few,TRBD1,CASRGQGNEKLFF
TRBJ2-4,TRBV10-3,few,NA,CAIRAEGGIQYF
TRBJ2-7,TRBV29-1,NA,TRBD2,CSAGGLAGAYEQYF
TRBJ1-4,TRBV30,few,NA,CAWSEGMNEKLFF
TRBJ2-5,TRBV6-4,NA,TRBD2,CASSVTSGLQETQYF